This is a list of T cell receptor beta chains from one sample in a study of shared clonotypes between healthy human individuals. Clones were sequenced by immunoSEQ multiplex PCR, and TCRdb holds only the in-frame ones, with some missing. The sample holds around 980,000 clones; roughly 74% are singletons and the top ten take 0.5% to 0.65%. Sequencing input: memory CD4+ T cells from PBMCs. These receptor sequences come from a man younger than 35 in good health. Some clones in this sample may be carry-over from other donors' samples. Both conserved end residues are part of each CDR3. The D gene is left open where the match is weak. Rows may omit the clone size; those that give it use once, few, many or a size class.

v_gene	j_gene	abundance	d_gene	CDR3aa	CDR3nt
TRBV7-2	TRBJ2-5	-	-	CASSLGAAGETQYF	TGTGCCAGCAGCTTGGGGGCCGCGGGAGAGACCCAGTACTTC
TRBV7-3	TRBJ2-6	once	TRBD1	CASSQGRNRGLSGANVLTF	TGTGCCAGCAGCCAAGGGAGAAACAGGGGGCTCTCTGGGGCCAACGTCCTGACTTTC
TRBV7-9	TRBJ2-3	-	-	CASSLTGDTQYF	TGTGCCAGCAGCTTGACGGGAGATACGCAGTATTTT
TRBV2	TRBJ2-7	-	-	CASSEAVGTYEQYF	TGTGCCAGCAGTGAAGCTGTGGGGACCTACGAGCAGTACTTC
TRBV5-1	TRBJ1-1	-	-	CASSLARGTENTEAFF	TGCGCCAGCAGCTTGGCGAGGGGGACGGAGAACACTGAAGCTTTCTTT
TRBV18	TRBJ2-7	-	TRBD1	CASSQNQGQGAYEQYF	TGTGCCAGCTCCCAAAACCAGGGACAGGGGGCGTACGAGCAGTACTTC
TRBV10-3	TRBJ1-4	-	-	CAISPGSGSRNEKLFF	TGTGCCATCAGTCCAGGGTCAGGTAGCCGTAATGAAAAACTGTTTTTT
TRBV2	TRBJ1-5	few	-	CASRDRGPGNQPQHF	TGTGCCAGCAGGGACCGGGGGCCGGGCAATCAGCCCCAGCATTTT
TRBV10-3	TRBJ1-5	-	-	CAISDGDGNQPQHF	TGTGCCATCAGTGACGGGGATGGCAATCAGCCCCAGCATTTT
TRBV9	TRBJ1-5	-	-	CASSLYRVQDQPQHF	TGTGCCAGCAGCTTATACAGGGTTCAGGATCAGCCCCAGCATTTT
TRBV2	TRBJ2-2	-	TRBD2	CARKREWTGELFF	TGTGCCAGGAAGCGGGAGTGGACCGGGGAGCTGTTTTTT
TRBV19	TRBJ1-5	-	-	CASKIGNQPQHF	TGTGCCAGTAAAATAGGGAATCAGCCCCAGCATTTT